These 16 T cell receptor beta chains share one sample of origin, sequenced in a study of long-term antiretroviral therapy in people with HIV. A v3.0 immunoSEQ assay was performed at survey level. Assay: immunoSEQ multiplex PCR; the TCRdb copy retains only in-frame clones and omits some. The sample lists approximately 14,000 clones, 80% occurring once. The starting material was unsorted PBMCs, obtained 3.2 years before starting antiretroviral therapy. Receptors originate from a man aged 40-49 years with HIV.

The gene calls are TRBV5-1 and TRBJ1-3, with a possible D match to TRBD1 (5 bases). The V end was cut by 0 bases, the J end by 0 bases, with 7 bases between. The germline CDR1 and CDR2 sequences are SGHRS and YFSETQ. The CDR3 totals 15 residues. The chain's CDR3 is CASSLAGSSGNTIYF. In DNA form, the CDR3 reads TGCGCCAGCAGCTTGGCAGGGAGCTCTGGAAACACCATATATTTT.

This chain joins TRBV7-8 and TRBJ1-1; no definite D call. V was cut by 7 bases and J by 6 bases, with 9 bases left in between. Germline lookup yields CDR1 SGHVS and CDR2 FQNEAQ. There are 11 residues in the CDR3. This CDR3 reads CASTSGPEAFF. CDR3 sequence (DNA): TGTGCCAGCACCTCCGGACCTGAAGCTTTCTTT. Full variable domain (missing parts from reference TRBV7-8 and TRBJ1-1): GAGVSQSPRYKVAKRGQDVALRCDPISGHVSLFWYQQALGQGPEFLTYFQNEAQLDKSGLPSDRFFAERPEGSVSTLKIQRTQQEDSAVYLCASTSGPEAFFGQGTRLTVV.

The chain employs TRBV2 and TRBJ1-1; 7 bases align to TRBD1. V trimming: 10 bases; J trimming: 4 bases; junction bases outside the gene matches: 6. The CDR3 runs to 12 residues. Germline CDR1 and CDR2: SNHLY and FYNNEI. The DNA of the CDR3 is TGTGCCACCAGGGGGGGGTCCACTGAAGCTTTCTTT. This translates into CATRGGSTEAFF.

The chain has TRBV5-1 and TRBJ1-4; possibly TRBD1 for D (6 bases). The germline V gene encodes CDR1 SGHRS and CDR2 YFSETQ. The CDR3 loop spans 14 amino acids. Deletions cut 4 bases from V and 7 bases from J, with 14 bases between. CDR3 coding DNA: TGCGCCAGCAGCGACAGAGGGGGGGGTGAAAAACTGTTTTTT. Its protein is CASSDRGGGEKLFF.

The V gene is TRBV15, the J gene TRBJ1-1; D unresolved. V dropped 0 bases and J dropped 0 bases, with 8 bases sitting between them. CDR3 size: 15 residues. Germline CDR1 and CDR2: LNHNV and YYDKDF (reference sequence). The CDR3 nucleotides read TGTGCCACCAGCAGAGATCAAATGATGAACACTGAAGCTTTCTTT. Translation gives CATSRDQMMNTEAFF.

This clone was counted only a few times. V and J are TRBV15 and TRBJ1-1; D remains ambiguous. The germline V gene has CDR1 LNHNV and CDR2 YYDKDF (reference sequence). The CDR3 runs 13 residues. The germline V and J ends were trimmed by 0 bases and 5 bases, with 7 bases remaining between them. CDR3 residues: CATSRDDGTEAFF. In DNA, the CDR3 is TGTGCCACCAGCAGAGATGACGGAACTGAAGCTTTCTTT.

The J gene is TRBJ1-1, the V gene TRBV6-5; no definite D call. The V gene lost 0 bases and the J gene lost 1 base, with 6 bases spanning the gap. Germline V gene data show CDR1 as MNHEY and CDR2 as SVGAGI. The CDR3 consists of 14 residues. CDR3: CASSYSLENTEAFF. The DNA of the CDR3 is TGTGCCAGCAGTTACTCGCTCGAGAACACTGAAGCTTTCTTT.

The V and J genes are TRBV5-1 and TRBJ1-1, with unresolved D. Germline V lookup: CDR1 SGHRS, CDR2 YFSETQ. CDR3 length: 12 residues. V was cut by 1 base and J by 7 bases, with 8 bases left in between. The CDR3 DNA reads as TGCGCCAGCAGCTTGTACGGGGATGAAGCTTTCTTT. Residues: CASSLYGDEAFF.

This chain links TRBV11-2 with TRBJ1-1; D gene unclear. In germline, CDR1 is SGHAT, CDR2 FQNNGV. V lost 2 bases to trimming and J lost 0 bases, with 7 bases between them. This CDR3 region has 14 residues. CDR3 DNA: TGTGCCAGCAGCTTAACAGACATGAACACTGAAGCTTTCTTT. Translating gives CASSLTDMNTEAFF.

Comment on this clone: At one end the junction does not follow the germline gene, possibly because of a read error. This chain links TRBV7-9 with TRBJ1-5, with D possibly TRBD1 on 5 matching bases. Germline loops: CDR1 SEHNR, CDR2 FQNEAQ (reference sequence). This CDR3 contains 14 residues. This CDR3 is CASSVAGGNQPQHF. DNA for the CDR3: TGTGCCAGCAGCGTAGCGGGGGGCAATCAGCCCCAGCATTTT.

V is TRBV2 and J is TRBJ2-7; 16 positions agree with TRBD2. The CDR3 covers 14 residues. Germline V gene data show CDR1 as SNHLY and CDR2 as FYNNEI. V shed 6 bases and J 6 bases; nucleotides not matched to a gene: 2. The CDR3 sequence is CASRGLAGGLEQYF. For the CDR3, the DNA is TGTGCCAGCAGGGGACTAGCGGGGGGGCTCGAGCAGTACTTC.

The rearrangement uses TRBV7-9 and TRBJ1-3; 9 bases align to TRBD1. Unmatched junction bases numbered 13, after V lost 5 bases and J lost 2 bases. The CDR3 covers 18 residues. Germline-derived CDR1 and CDR2 are SEHNR and FQNEAQ (reference sequence). The CDR3 DNA reads as TGTGCCAGCAGCCCCATGCCACAGGGGGCAGGGCCTGGAAACACCATATATTTT. Its protein is CASSPMPQGAGPGNTIYF.

The J gene is TRBJ1-3, the V gene TRBV9; 12 nucleotides line up with TRBD1. J gave up 3 bases and V 0 bases, and 4 bases lay outside the gene matches. The CDR3 spans 17 residues. CDR1 is SGDLS, CDR2 YYNGEE, per germline. The CDR3 loop is CASSVEGTGGGGNTIYF. DNA of the CDR3: TGTGCCAGCAGCGTAGAAGGGACAGGGGGCGGTGGAAACACCATATATTTT.

V is TRBV18 and J is TRBJ1-1; no reliable D call. The CDR3 has 12 residues. CDR1 and CDR2 (germline): KGHSH, LQKENI. The V and J ends lost 2 bases and 7 bases respectively, with 8 bases between them. CDR3 coding DNA: TGTGCCAGCTCACCAGGGGTAGGTGAAGCTTTCTTT. Its protein is CASSPGVGEAFF.

V gene TRBV7-2 combines with J gene TRBJ2-1, with 8 bases matching TRBD1. Looked up from germline, CDR1 is SGHTA and CDR2 is FQGNSA. V trimming: 5 bases; J trimming: 6 bases; junction bases outside the gene matches: 3. The CDR3 loop spans 13 amino acids. CDR3 nucleotides: TGTGCCAGCAGCACCGACAGGGGCAATGAGCAGTTCTTC. It is translated as CASSTDRGNEQFF.

This chain uses TRBV10-3 with TRBJ1-1, with 7 bases aligning to TRBD1. Germline V gene data show CDR1 as ENHRY and CDR2 as SYGVKD. The CDR3 sequence is 15 residues long. Trimming cost V 0 bases and J 6 bases; bases outside gene matches: 7. CDR3 sequence reads: CAISESGQVSAEAFF. The CDR3 DNA follows: TGTGCCATCAGTGAGTCTGGACAGGTTAGCGCTGAAGCTTTCTTT.